These T cell receptor beta chains were read from a single sample in a study of T cells in Graves' hyperthyroidism and ophthalmopathy. TCRdb recomputed calls from the multiplex PCR reads with MiXCR, one row per CDR3 protein. The data contain around 380,000 distinct CDR3 sequences, about 14% of them seen just once; the ten biggest clones take up around 20%. Input material: blood. All receptors derive from a man aged 25 to 45 with Graves' hyperthyroidism that later progressed to Graves' ophthalmopathy. CDR3s leave out the opening cysteine and the closing phenylalanine or tryptophan. The order of the fields is J gene, V gene, CDR3 protein.

>TRBJ2-7|TRBV6-1
ASSPAGGRHVWLFEQY
>TRBJ1-2|TRBV20-1
SASPSQGAGYT
>TRBJ2-1|TRBV7-9
ASRGSVRGDQYNEQF
>TRBJ1-5|TRBV19
ASTGDRLSLGQPQH
>TRBJ1-5|TRBV27
ASSLGPHQPQH
>TRBJ2-3|TRBV28
ASRIGGITDTQY
>TRBJ1-4|TRBV2
ASNPRMSGLQGEKLF
>TRBJ1-2|TRBV7-9
ASSFLGRSYGYT
>TRBJ2-3|TRBV10-2
ASSEWQGRNTQY
>TRBJ1-6|TRBV3-1
ASSLIGRNNSPLH
>TRBJ2-3|TRBV15
ATSRVSDTQY
>TRBJ2-3|TRBV28
ASISSGADTQY
>TRBJ1-2|TRBV6-1
ASSYRNSGYGYT
>TRBJ1-1|TRBV30
AWSAGADTEAF
>TRBJ2-1|TRBV7-9
ASSRLAGGQNEQF
>TRBJ1-2|TRBV7-9
ASRSGRSGPRGYT
>TRBJ1-4|TRBV11-2
ASSRTRVEKLF
>TRBJ1-5|TRBV4-1
ASSQVHLNQPQH
>TRBJ1-4|TRBV7-9
ASSSGDGNEKLF
>TRBJ1-2|TRBV2
ASSAGPNYGYT
>TRBJ1-4|TRBV3-1
ASSIVGTDPEKLF
>TRBJ1-2|TRBV5-8
ASSLDRVNYGYT
>TRBJ2-2|TRBV20-1
SARDEGGVRVNTGELF
>TRBJ2-4|TRBV6-1
ASSVAVRAKNIQY
>TRBJ2-5|TRBV5-1
ASSNGGPGD
>TRBJ1-4|TRBV5-1
ASSDLGGRNEKLF
>TRBJ1-1|TRBV25-1
ASSDSFPGGHTEAF
>TRBJ2-7|TRBV5-6
ASSGGGSVYEQY
>TRBJ1-5|TRBV20-1
SARKGRRDSNQPQH
>TRBJ1-4|TRBV4-1
ASSQTTGTAMF
>TRBJ2-1|TRBV18
ASSPPGSSYNEQF
>TRBJ1-4|TRBV2
ASSERTGGGPNEKLF
>TRBJ1-1|TRBV12-3/TRBV12-4
ASSGTGLNTEAF
>TRBJ2-3|TRBV5-6
ASSWGGPREVPDTQY
>TRBJ2-5|TRBV7-9
ASSPQGRRETQY
>TRBJ1-1|TRBV5-1
ASSYRQGEDTEAF
>TRBJ1-5|TRBV28
ASSLKGESNQPQH
>TRBJ1-4|TRBV19
ASRGRRNEKLF
>TRBJ1-3|TRBV12-5
ASGLLSWGPAGNTIY
>TRBJ1-5|TRBV7-2
ASSLGGTGSEPQH
>TRBJ1-6|TRBV28
ASSAKWSYNSPLH
>TRBJ1-4|TRBV7-9
ASSSSWGKSDEKLF
>TRBJ2-4|TRBV28
ASSGTVVLAKNIQY
>TRBJ2-2|TRBV9
ASSVGPDFTGELF
>TRBJ1-1|TRBV5-1
ASNADRVNTEAF
>TRBJ2-3|TRBV7-2
ASSLWRGGRTDTQY